One sample yielded the 10 T cell receptor beta chains listed below, sequenced in a study of T cells in Graves' hyperthyroidism and ophthalmopathy. From RNA transcripts, TCR beta CDR3 regions were amplified. HTBI primers were the set used in a first-round RT-PCR of the TCR CDR3. MiXCR was run by TCRdb on the multiplex PCR reads, yielding one entry per CDR3 protein. The sample includes about 560,000 distinct CDR3 sequences, roughly 50% seen only once; the top ten take approximately 8.2%. The sample comprised peripheral blood or thyroid tissue (not recorded which). All receptors derive from a woman between 18 and 30 years old with Graves' hyperthyroidism.

The chain joins TRBV7-9 to TRBJ1-2; no clear D. Trimming shortened V by 4 bases and J by 2 bases, and 14 bases separated the two germline ends. The CDR3 has 15 amino acids. The germline V gene encodes CDR1 SEHNR and CDR2 FQNEAQ (reference sequence). The CDR3 DNA sequence: TGTGCCAGCAGCTCCGTTTTGGGGATGAACTATGGCTACACCTTC. It encodes CASSSVLGMNYGYTF.

The rearrangement links TRBV10-3 to TRBJ1-5; D not resolved. CDR3 size: 12 residues. Trimming took 8 bases from V and 5 from J, leaving 10 bases between them. Germline CDR1 ENHRY, CDR2 SYGVKD. The CDR3 nucleotides read TGTGCCATCCACGGGAGGGATCAGCCCCAGCATTTT. It is translated as CAIHGRDQPQHF.

This clonotype was seen more than once but under ten times. The chain links TRBV19 to TRBJ2-2; D is unresolved. V was trimmed by 3 bases and J by 9 bases, leaving 5 bases between them. Germline values: CDR1 LNHDA, CDR2 SQIVND (reference sequence). There are 11 residues in the CDR3. In nucleotides, the CDR3 is TGTGCCAGTAGTATTCAGTGGGAGCTGTTTTTT. Residues: CASSIQWELFF. The whole variable domain, filled in from reference TRBV19 and TRBJ2-2, reads DGGITQSPKYLFRKEGQNVTLSCEQNLNHDAMYWYRQDPGQGLRLIYYSQIVNDFQKGDIAEGYSVSREKKESFPLTVTSAQKNPTAFYLCASSIQWELFFGEGSRLTVL.

This clonotype occurred a few times. The chain links TRBV29-1 to TRBJ2-3; D assignment may be TRBD1 or TRBD2 (5 bases each). The CDR3 length is 13 residues. Trimming pared 6 bases from V and 2 bases from J, leaving 12 bases between. Germline values: CDR1 SQVTM, CDR2 ANQGSEA. CDR3 bases: TGCAGCGTGCCGGGACGGCTCACAGATACGCAGTATTTT. As protein: CSVPGRLTDTQYF.

The gene calls are TRBV10-3 and TRBJ1-3; no definite D call. The CDR3 contains 16 residues. CDR1 ENHRY and CDR2 SYGVKD come from the germline V gene. V was clipped by 0 bases and J by 0 bases, with 9 bases between them. The CDR3 bases are TGTGCCATCAGTGAGTCGGCAACCACCTCTGGAAACACCATATATTTT. Amino acids: CAISESATTSGNTIYF.

In its sample, this clonotype was seen many times. This chain uses TRBV10-3 with TRBJ1-5; D call uncertain. CDR3 length: 14 residues. Trimming removed 3 bases from V and 0 bases from J, with 6 bases in between. Germline V lookup: CDR1 ENHRY, CDR2 SYGVKD. Here the CDR3 DNA reads TGTGCCATCAGTGAACAGTATAGCAATCAGCCCCAGCATTTT. It codes for CAISEQYSNQPQHF.

The CDR3 is CASSARANTGELFF. DNA of the CDR3: TGTGCCAGCAGTGCCCGAGCGAACACCGGGGAGCTGTTTTTT. V gene TRBV6-4 combines with J gene TRBJ2-2; the D is unclear. CDR1 MRHNA and CDR2 SNTAGT come from the germline V gene. V was trimmed by 4 bases and J by 0 bases, leaving 6 bases between them. This CDR3 has 14 residues.

This chain uses TRBV25-1 with TRBJ1-2, with a weak D call TRBD1 (5 bases). V dropped 4 bases and J dropped 7 bases, with 22 bases sitting between them. The length of the CDR3 is 16 residues. Germline V lookup: CDR1 MGHDK, CDR2 SYGVNS. The CDR3 DNA follows: TGTGCCAGCAGTGCTAGCCCGGGACCAAGGTGGTCTGGCTACACCTTC. Its protein is CASSASPGPRWSGYTF.

V and J are TRBV7-9 and TRBJ2-7; 8 nucleotides match TRBD1. J was trimmed by 4 bases and V by 4 bases; bases with no gene match: 9. Germline CDR1 reads SEHNR; CDR2 reads FQNEAQ (reference sequence). This CDR3 is built from 15 residues. This CDR3 is CASSWSTGGGYEQYF. The DNA of the CDR3 is TGTGCCAGCAGCTGGTCCACAGGGGGTGGGTACGAGCAGTACTTC.

V usage is TRBV14 and J usage is TRBJ2-7, with D possibly being TRBD2 (5 bases). This CDR3 is built from 17 residues. Deletions cut 0 bases from V and 0 bases from J, with 15 bases between. Germline CDR1 SGHDN, CDR2 FVKESK. CDR3 coding DNA: TGTGCCAGCAGCCAAGATAGGTGGCTAGCAAACTCCTACGAGCAGTACTTC. It translates to CASSQDRWLANSYEQYF.